This section outlines one T cell receptor (beta chain) sequence together with its context. This sample was included in a study of cytomegalovirus exposure and HLA in healthy donors. Donors were nominally healthy when sampled, though unrecorded immune exposures were likely. PCR primers comprised 60 Vbeta and 13 Jbeta primers. Measured with immunoSEQ multiplex PCR; TCRdb has only the in-frame clones, and not every one. The table has 110,000 to 150,000 clones, over 70% seen once; the top ten hold about 6.8%. V lost 5 bases and J lost 1; bases outside the gene matches: 13. This CDR3 is 18 amino acids long. Germline V gene sequence: CDR1 SGHVS, CDR2 FQNEAQ.

The gene calls are TRBV7-8 and TRBJ2-7; 11 nucleotides match TRBD2. The sequenced material came from PBMCs. This receptor was obtained from a man between 35 and 55 years old in good health and CMV-seropositive. The CDR3: CASSRGSTSGASSYEQYF. The CDR3 DNA sequence: TGTGCCAGCAGCCGTGGGTCGACTAGCGGGGCCTCTTCCTACGAGCAGTACTTC. Complete variable domain (other parts from reference TRBV7-8 and TRBJ2-7): GAGVSQSPRYKVAKRGQDVALRCDPISGHVSLFWYQQALGQGPEFLTYFQNEAQLDKSGLPSDRFFAERPEGSVSTLKIQRTQQEDSAVYLCASSRGSTSGASSYEQYFGPGTRLTVT.